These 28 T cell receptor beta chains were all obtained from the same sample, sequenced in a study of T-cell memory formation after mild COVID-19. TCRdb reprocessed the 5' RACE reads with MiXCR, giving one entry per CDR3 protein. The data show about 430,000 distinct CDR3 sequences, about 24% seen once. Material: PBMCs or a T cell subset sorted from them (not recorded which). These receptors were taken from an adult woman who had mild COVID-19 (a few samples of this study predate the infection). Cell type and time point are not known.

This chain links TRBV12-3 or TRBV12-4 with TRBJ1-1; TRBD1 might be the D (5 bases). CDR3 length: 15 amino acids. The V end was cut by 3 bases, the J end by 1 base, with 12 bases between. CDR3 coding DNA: TGTGCCAGCAGTTTGTTCGCAGGGAGGAACACTGAAGCTTTCTTT. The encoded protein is CASSLFAGRNTEAFF.

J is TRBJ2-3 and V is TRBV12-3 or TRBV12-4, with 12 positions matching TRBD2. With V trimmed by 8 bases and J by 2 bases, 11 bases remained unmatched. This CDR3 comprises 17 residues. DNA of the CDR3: TGTGCCAGCGCCCCATATCTAGCGGGAGGGAACACAGATACGCAGTATTTT. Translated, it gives CASAPYLAGGNTDTQYF.

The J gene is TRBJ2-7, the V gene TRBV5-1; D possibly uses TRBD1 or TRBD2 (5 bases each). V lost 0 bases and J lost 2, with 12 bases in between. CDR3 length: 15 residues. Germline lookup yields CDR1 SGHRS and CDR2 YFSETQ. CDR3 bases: TGCGCCAGCAGCTTGGTGGGGGACGGCCCCTACGAGCAGTACTTC. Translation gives CASSLVGDGPYEQYF.

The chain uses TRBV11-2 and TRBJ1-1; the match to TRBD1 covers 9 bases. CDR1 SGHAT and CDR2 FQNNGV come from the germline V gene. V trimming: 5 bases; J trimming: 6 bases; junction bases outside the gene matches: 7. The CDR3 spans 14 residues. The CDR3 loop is CASSPTGGSSEAFF. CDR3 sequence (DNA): TGTGCCAGCAGCCCCACAGGGGGCTCATCTGAAGCTTTCTTT.

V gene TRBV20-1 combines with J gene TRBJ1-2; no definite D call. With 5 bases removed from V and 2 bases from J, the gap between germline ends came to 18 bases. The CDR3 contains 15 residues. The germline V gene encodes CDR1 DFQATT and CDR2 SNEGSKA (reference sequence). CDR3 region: CSAFSAPHGNYGYTF. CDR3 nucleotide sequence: TGCAGTGCTTTTTCAGCCCCACATGGAAACTATGGCTACACCTTC.

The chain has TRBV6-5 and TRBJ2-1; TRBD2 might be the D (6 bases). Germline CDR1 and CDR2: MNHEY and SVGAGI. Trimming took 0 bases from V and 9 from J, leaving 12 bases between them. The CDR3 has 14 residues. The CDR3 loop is CASSYSMGGIEQFF. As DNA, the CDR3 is TGTGCCAGCAGTTACTCGATGGGGGGAATTGAGCAGTTCTTC.

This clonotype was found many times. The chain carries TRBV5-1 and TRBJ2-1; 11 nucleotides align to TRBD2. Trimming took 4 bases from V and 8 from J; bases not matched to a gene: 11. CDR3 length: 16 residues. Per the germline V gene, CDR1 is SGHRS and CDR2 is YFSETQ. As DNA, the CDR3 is TGCGCCAGCAGCCCTCTGACTAGCGGGAATTTGGATGAGCAGTTCTTC. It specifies CASSPLTSGNLDEQFF.

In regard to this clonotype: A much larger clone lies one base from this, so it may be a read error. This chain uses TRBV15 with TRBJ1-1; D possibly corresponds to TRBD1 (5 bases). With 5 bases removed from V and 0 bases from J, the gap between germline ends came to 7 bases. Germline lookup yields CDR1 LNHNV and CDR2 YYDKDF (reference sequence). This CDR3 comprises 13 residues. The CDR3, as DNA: TGTGCCACCAGCTGGGGGGTGAACACTGAAGCTTTCTTT. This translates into CATSWGVNTEAFF.

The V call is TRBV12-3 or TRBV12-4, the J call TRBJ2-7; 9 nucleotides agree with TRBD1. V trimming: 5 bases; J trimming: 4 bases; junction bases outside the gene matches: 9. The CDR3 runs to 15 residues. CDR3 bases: TGTGCCAGCAGTCCCTCGGGGACAGGGAGTTACGAGCAGTACTTC. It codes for CASSPSGTGSYEQYF.

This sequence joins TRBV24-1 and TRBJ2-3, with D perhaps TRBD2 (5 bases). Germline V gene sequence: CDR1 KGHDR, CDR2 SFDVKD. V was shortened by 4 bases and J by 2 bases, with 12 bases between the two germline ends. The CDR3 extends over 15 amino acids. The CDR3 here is CATSESAVITDTQYF. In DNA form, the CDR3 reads TGTGCCACCAGTGAGTCAGCGGTTATCACAGATACGCAGTATTTT.

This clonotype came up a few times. CDR3 sequence: CASSLGAGTTYNEQFF. DNA for the CDR3: TGCGCCAGCAGCTTGGGGGCAGGGACGACCTACAATGAGCAGTTCTTC. The gene calls are TRBV5-1 and TRBJ2-1; D may be TRBD1 or TRBD2 (5 bases each). This CDR3 comprises 16 residues. V shed 0 bases and J shed 2 bases, with 12 bases lying between them. CDR1 is SGHRS, CDR2 YFSETQ, per germline.

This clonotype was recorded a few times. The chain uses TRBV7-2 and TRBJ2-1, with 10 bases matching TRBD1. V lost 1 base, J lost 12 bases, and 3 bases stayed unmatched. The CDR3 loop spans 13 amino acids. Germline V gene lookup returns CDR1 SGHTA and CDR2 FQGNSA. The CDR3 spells CASSLEGQGTQFF. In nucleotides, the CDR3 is TGTGCCAGCAGCTTAGAGGGACAGGGGACGCAGTTCTTC.

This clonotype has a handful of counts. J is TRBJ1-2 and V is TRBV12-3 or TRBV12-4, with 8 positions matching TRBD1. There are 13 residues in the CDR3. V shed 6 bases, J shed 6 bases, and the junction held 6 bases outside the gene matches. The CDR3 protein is CASRTTGAHGYTF. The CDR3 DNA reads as TGTGCCAGCAGAACGACAGGGGCCCATGGCTACACCTTC.

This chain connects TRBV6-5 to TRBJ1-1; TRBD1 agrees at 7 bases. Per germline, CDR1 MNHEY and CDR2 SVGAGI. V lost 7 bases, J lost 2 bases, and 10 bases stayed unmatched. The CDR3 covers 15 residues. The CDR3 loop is CASIPGGLFNTEAFF. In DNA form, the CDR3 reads TGTGCCAGCATCCCAGGGGGTCTATTCAACACTGAAGCTTTCTTT.

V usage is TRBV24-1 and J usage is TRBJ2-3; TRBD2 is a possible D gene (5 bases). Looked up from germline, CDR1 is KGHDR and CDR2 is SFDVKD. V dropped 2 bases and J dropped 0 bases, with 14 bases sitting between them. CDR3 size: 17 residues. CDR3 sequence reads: CATSDSGIGASTDTQYF. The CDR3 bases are TGTGCCACCAGTGATTCGGGAATTGGAGCTAGCACAGATACGCAGTATTTT.

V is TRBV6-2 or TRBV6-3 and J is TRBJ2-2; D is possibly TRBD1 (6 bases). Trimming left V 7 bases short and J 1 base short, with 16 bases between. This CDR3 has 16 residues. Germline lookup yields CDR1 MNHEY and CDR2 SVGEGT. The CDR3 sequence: CASTRLGTLNTGELFF. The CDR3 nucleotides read TGTGCCAGCACTAGATTGGGGACACTGAACACCGGGGAGCTGTTTTTT.

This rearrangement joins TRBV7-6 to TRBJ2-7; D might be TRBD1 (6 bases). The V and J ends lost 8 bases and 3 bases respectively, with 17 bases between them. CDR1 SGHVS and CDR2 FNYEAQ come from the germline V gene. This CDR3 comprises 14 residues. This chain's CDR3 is CASAVAGAVYEQYF. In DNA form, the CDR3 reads TGTGCCAGCGCCGTGGCAGGGGCGGTCTACGAGCAGTACTTC. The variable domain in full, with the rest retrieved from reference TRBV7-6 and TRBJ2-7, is GAGVSQSPRYKVTKRGQDVALRCDPISGHVSLYWYRQALGQGPEFLTYFNYEAQQDKSGLPNDRFSAERPEGSISTLTIQRTEQRDSAMYRCASAVAGAVYEQYFGPGTRLTVT.

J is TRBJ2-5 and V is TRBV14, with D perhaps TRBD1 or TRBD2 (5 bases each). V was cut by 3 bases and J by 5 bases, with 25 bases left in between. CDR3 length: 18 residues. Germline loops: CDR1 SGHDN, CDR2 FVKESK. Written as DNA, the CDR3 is TGTGCCAGCAGCCAGATGCGCCTATGGGGGAACGTGGGGGAGACCCAGTACTTC. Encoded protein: CASSQMRLWGNVGETQYF.

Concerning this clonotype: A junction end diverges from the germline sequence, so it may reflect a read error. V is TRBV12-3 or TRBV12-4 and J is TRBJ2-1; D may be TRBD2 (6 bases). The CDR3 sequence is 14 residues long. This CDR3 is CASSLAWAYNEQFF. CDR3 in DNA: TGTGCCAGCAGTCTAGCGTGGGCCTACAATGAGCAGTTCTTC.

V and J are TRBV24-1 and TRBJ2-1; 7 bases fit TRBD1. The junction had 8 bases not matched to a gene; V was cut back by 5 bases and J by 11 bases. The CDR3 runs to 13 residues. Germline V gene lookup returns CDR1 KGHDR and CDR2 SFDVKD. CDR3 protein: CATSALDREKQFF. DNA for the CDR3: TGTGCCACCAGTGCCCTCGACAGGGAAAAGCAGTTCTTC.

The CDR3 reads CASSPSGNGELFF. CDR3 DNA sequence: TGTGCCAGCAGCCCCAGCGGTAACGGGGAGCTGTTTTTT. The chain links TRBV7-9 to TRBJ2-2; D might be TRBD2 (5 bases). CDR3 length equals 13 residues. The V end lost 5 bases, the J end lost 7 bases, and 11 bases lay between the germline ends. Germline CDR1 and CDR2: SEHNR and FQNEAQ (reference sequence).

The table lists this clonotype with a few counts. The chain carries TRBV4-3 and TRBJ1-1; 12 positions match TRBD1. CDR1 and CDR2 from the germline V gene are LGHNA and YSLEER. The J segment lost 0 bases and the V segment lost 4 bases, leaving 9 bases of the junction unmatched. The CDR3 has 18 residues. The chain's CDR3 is CASSRVGTGGFMNTEAFF. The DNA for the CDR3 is TGCGCCAGCAGCCGGGTCGGGACAGGGGGCTTCATGAACACTGAAGCTTTCTTT.

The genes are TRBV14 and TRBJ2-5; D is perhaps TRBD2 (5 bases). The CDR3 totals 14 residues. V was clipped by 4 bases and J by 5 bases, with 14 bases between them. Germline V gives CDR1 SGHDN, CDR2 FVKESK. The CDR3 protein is CASSPNLSGETQYF. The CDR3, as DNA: TGTGCCAGCAGCCCCAACCTGTCGGGGGAGACCCAGTACTTC.

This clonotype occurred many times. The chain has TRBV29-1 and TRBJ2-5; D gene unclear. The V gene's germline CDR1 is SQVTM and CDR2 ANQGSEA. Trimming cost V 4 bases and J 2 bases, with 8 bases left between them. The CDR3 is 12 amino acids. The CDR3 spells CSVVSGQETQYF. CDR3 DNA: TGCAGCGTTGTCTCTGGACAAGAGACCCAGTACTTC.

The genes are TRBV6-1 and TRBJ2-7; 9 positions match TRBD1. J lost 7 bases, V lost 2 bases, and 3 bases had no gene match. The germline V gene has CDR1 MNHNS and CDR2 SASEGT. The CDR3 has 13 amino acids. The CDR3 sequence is CASSEKGQGEQYF. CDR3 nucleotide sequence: TGTGCCAGCAGTGAAAAGGGACAGGGAGAGCAGTACTTC.

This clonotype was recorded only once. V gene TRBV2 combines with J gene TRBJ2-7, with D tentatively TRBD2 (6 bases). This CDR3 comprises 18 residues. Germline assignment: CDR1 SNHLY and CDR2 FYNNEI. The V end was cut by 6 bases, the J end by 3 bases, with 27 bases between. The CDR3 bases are TGTGCCAGCAGCGTCGATACGGGACTCCTTTATATTGACTACGAGCAGTACTTC. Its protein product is CASSVDTGLLYIDYEQYF.

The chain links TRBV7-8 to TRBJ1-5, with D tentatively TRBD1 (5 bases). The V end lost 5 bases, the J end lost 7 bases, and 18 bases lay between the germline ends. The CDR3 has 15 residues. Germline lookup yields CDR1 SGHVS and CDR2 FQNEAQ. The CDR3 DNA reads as TGTGCCAGCAGCGGCGAGCGACAGTCCCCCCAGCCCCAGCATTTT. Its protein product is CASSGERQSPQPQHF.

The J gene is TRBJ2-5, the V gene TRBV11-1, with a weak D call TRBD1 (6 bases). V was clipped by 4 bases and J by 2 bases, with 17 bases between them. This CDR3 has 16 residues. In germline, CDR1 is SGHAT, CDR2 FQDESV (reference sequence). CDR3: CASSSQTGRQQETQYF. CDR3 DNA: TGTGCCAGCAGCTCTCAGACAGGCCGACAACAAGAGACCCAGTACTTC.